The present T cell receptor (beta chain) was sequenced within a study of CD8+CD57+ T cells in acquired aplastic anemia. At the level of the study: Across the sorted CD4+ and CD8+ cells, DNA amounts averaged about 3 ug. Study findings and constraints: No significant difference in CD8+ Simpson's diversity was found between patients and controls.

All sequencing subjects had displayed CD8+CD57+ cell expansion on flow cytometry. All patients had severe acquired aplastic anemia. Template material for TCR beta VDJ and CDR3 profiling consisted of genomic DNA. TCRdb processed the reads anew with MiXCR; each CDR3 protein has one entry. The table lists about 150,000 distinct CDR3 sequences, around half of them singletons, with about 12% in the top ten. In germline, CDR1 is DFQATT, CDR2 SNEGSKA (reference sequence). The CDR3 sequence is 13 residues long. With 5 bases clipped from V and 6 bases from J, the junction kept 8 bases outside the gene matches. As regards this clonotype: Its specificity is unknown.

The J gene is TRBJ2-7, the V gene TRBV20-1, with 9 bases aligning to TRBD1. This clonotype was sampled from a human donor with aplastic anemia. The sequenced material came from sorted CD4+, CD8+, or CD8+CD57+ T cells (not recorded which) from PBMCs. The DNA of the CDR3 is TGCAGTGCTCGTCCGGGACAGGGCTCCGAGCAGTACTTC. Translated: CSARPGQGSEQYF.